This T cell receptor beta chain was sequenced during a study of spatial heterogeneity in lung cancer. TCRdb reprocessed the 5' RACE reads via MiXCR and lists one record per CDR3 protein. The data contain nearly 2,500 distinct CDR3 sequences, about 1.8% of them singletons. As to time point: sample taken at primary tumor resection. The 70 or so donors had untreated early-stage non-small cell lung cancer. The CDR3 has 17 residues. V lost 0 bases and J 1 base, leaving 14 bases between the germline ends. The germline CDR1 and CDR2 sequences are MNHNY and SVGAGI (reference sequence). The rearrangement joins TRBV6-6 to TRBJ2-3, with no clear D. The source was normal lung tissue next to the tumor, collected at surgery. The clonotype comes from a male donor with early-stage non-small cell lung cancer. The CDR3 DNA follows: TGTGCCAGCAGTTACTCCGGCGGTCGGCTGGGCACAGATACGCAGTATTTT. This gives the protein CASSYSGGRLGTDTQYF.